A single sample gave rise to the 26 T cell receptor beta chains below, sequenced in a study of blood T cell repertoires in COVID-19. Clones were sequenced by immunoSEQ multiplex PCR, and TCRdb holds only the in-frame ones, with some missing. This sample has 150,000 to 200,000 clones, with approximately 91% found just once. The source material was peripheral blood. All receptors derive from a man aged 40-49 years with acute or convalescent COVID-19.

V is TRBV7-6 and J is TRBJ2-2; D possibly corresponds to TRBD1 (5 bases). The CDR3 runs 17 residues. Trimming stripped 1 base from V and 4 bases from J, with 16 bases between. The germline V gene encodes CDR1 SGHVS and CDR2 FNYEAQ. In DNA form, the CDR3 reads TGTGCCAGCAGCTTAGTTTCCGCGCACAGGCCCACCGGGGAGCTGTTTTTT. This sequence encodes CASSLVSAHRPTGELFF.

The chain recombines TRBV4-2 with TRBJ1-2, with TRBD1 matching over 7 bases. The CDR3 runs to 17 residues. Per germline, CDR1 LGHNA and CDR2 YNFKEQ. Trimming took 0 bases from V and 4 from J; bases not matched to a gene: 11. CDR3: CASSQEGGRGSLYGYTF. In DNA, the CDR3 is TGTGCCAGCAGCCAAGAAGGGGGCAGGGGGTCTCTCTATGGCTACACCTTC.

The chain couples TRBV20-1 to TRBJ2-1; 12 bases are shared with TRBD2. Trimming at V came to 3 bases and at J to 15 bases, leaving 12 bases not matched to a gene. The V gene's germline CDR1 is DFQATT and CDR2 SNEGSKA (reference sequence). This CDR3 region has 14 residues. CDR3 residues: CSASRPSGGAGPFF. The CDR3 DNA follows: TGCAGTGCTAGTAGGCCTAGCGGGGGGGCTGGTCCGTTCTTC.

The gene calls are TRBV6-5 and TRBJ1-2; D is undetermined. Germline CDR1 reads MNHEY; CDR2 reads SVGAGI. The CDR3 covers 15 residues. V was cut by 5 bases and J by 7 bases, with 20 bases left in between. This CDR3 reads CASSLRGEGLSGYTF. The DNA for the CDR3 is TGTGCCAGCAGTCTCCGGGGAGAGGGCTTGAGTGGCTACACCTTC.

The DNA of the CDR3 is TGTGCCAGCAGCTTGGACTATTCTGGAAACACCATATATTTT. Its protein product is CASSLDYSGNTIYF. The chain joins TRBV5-5 to TRBJ1-3; D uncertain. The V gene's germline CDR1 is SGHKS and CDR2 YYEKEE (reference sequence). This CDR3 has 14 amino acids. V was trimmed by 0 bases and J by 1 base, leaving 5 bases between them. Supplemented by reference TRBV5-5 and TRBJ1-3, the full variable domain reads DAGVTQSPTHLIKTRGQQVTLRCSPISGHKSVSWYQQVLGQGPQFIFQYYEKEERGRGNFPDRFSARQFPNYSSELNVNALLLGDSALYLCASSLDYSGNTIYFGEGSWLTVV.

The genes are TRBV7-2 and TRBJ2-7; 10 bases fit TRBD1. With V trimmed by 5 bases and J by 4 bases, 8 bases remained unmatched. The CDR3 is 15 amino acids. The germline gives CDR1 SGHTA, CDR2 FQGNSA. The CDR3 reads CASSPDRGREYEQYF. CDR3 sequence (DNA): TGTGCCAGCAGCCCAGACAGGGGGCGAGAGTACGAGCAGTACTTC.

The CDR3 region is CASSLDGRFTGELFF. CDR3 sequence (DNA): TGTGCCAGCAGCTTAGATGGCAGATTCACCGGGGAGCTGTTTTTT. The rearrangement uses TRBV11-3 and TRBJ2-2; unclear D gene. The V end was cut by 0 bases, the J end by 4 bases, with 9 bases between. CDR3 length: 15 amino acids. In germline, CDR1 is SGHNT, CDR2 YENEEA. The whole variable domain, remainder taken from reference TRBV11-3 and TRBJ2-2, is EAGVVQSPRYKIIEKKQPVAFWCNPISGHNTLYWYLQNLGQGPELLIRYENEEAVDDSQLPKDRFSAERLKGVDSTLKIQPAELGDSAVYLCASSLDGRFTGELFFGEGSRLTVL.

This clone came up a few times. This chain uses TRBV4-2 with TRBJ2-3; 13 bases agree with TRBD2. The germline V gene encodes CDR1 LGHNA and CDR2 YNFKEQ. The CDR3 has 16 residues. J lost 5 bases, V lost 4 bases, and 6 bases had no gene match. CDR3 loop: CASSPGTSGVLDTQYF. CDR3 bases: TGTGCCAGCAGCCCCGGGACTAGCGGGGTTTTAGATACGCAGTATTTT.

The V gene is TRBV7-2, the J gene TRBJ1-5; D not resolved. V lost 1 base and J lost 6, with 10 bases in between. Germline V gene data show CDR1 as SGHTA and CDR2 as FQGNSA. The CDR3 length is 14 residues. CDR3 protein: CASSLGVPPQPQHF. CDR3 bases: TGTGCCAGCAGCTTAGGAGTGCCGCCTCAGCCCCAGCATTTT.

The chain couples TRBV7-2 to TRBJ1-3, with 7 bases fitting TRBD1. Per germline, CDR1 SGHTA and CDR2 FQGNSA. J lost 11 bases, V lost 1 base, and 5 bases had no gene match. This CDR3 is 13 amino acids long. CDR3 in amino acids: CASSLDPGQPIYF. CDR3 bases: TGTGCCAGCAGCTTAGATCCGGGACAGCCCATATATTTT.

The chain joins TRBV10-1 to TRBJ1-1; TRBD1 aligns across 7 bases. V trimming: 6 bases; J trimming: 1 base; junction bases outside the gene matches: 2. The CDR3 covers 13 residues. Germline V gives CDR1 WNHNN, CDR2 SYGVQD (reference sequence). In nucleotides, the CDR3 is TGCGCCAGCAGGGGACAGACGAACACTGAAGCTTTCTTT. Translating it yields CASRGQTNTEAFF.

The chain employs TRBV4-2 and TRBJ1-4, with D uncertain. Looked up from germline, CDR1 is LGHNA and CDR2 is YNFKEQ. Deletions cut 4 bases from V and 1 base from J, with 10 bases between. The length of the CDR3 is 15 residues. The CDR3 reads CASSLSTLTNEKLFF. In nucleotides, the CDR3 is TGTGCCAGCAGCCTTTCGACACTAACTAATGAAAAACTGTTTTTT.

V and J are TRBV28 and TRBJ1-5; 8 nucleotides match TRBD1. The CDR3 consists of 16 residues. V dropped 4 bases and J dropped 4; count of bases not matched to a gene: 9. Per germline, CDR1 MDHEN and CDR2 SYDVKM. The CDR3 protein is CASSSGGRGLNQPQHF. The CDR3 DNA reads TGTGCCAGCAGTTCAGGGGGCAGGGGCCTAAATCAGCCCCAGCATTTT.

This chain's CDR3 is CSVATDANYGYTF. Written as DNA, the CDR3 is TGCAGCGTTGCCACAGACGCTAACTATGGCTACACCTTC. The J gene is TRBJ1-2, the V gene TRBV29-1; no definite D call. Trimming left V 4 bases short and J 0 bases short, with 9 bases between. CDR1 and CDR2 (germline): SQVTM, ANQGSEA. The CDR3 contains 13 residues.

The CDR3 DNA is TGTGCCAGCAGTTTAAGCGGGGTAGGCACAGATACGCAGTATTTT. This sequence encodes CASSLSGVGTDTQYF. V usage is TRBV28 and J usage is TRBJ2-3; TRBD2 agrees at 7 bases. Germline V CDR1 and CDR2: MDHEN, SYDVKM. V was pared by 2 bases and J by 1 base, with 3 bases of the junction left unmatched. CDR3 length equals 15 residues.

This chain joins TRBV6-5 and TRBJ1-1; D is perhaps TRBD1 (6 bases). CDR1 and CDR2 from the germline V gene are MNHEY and SVGAGI. This CDR3 is 13 amino acids long. Trimming cost V 3 bases and J 4 bases, with 9 bases left between them. CDR3 residues: CASSYTGTTEAFF. The CDR3 DNA reads TGTGCCAGCAGTTATACAGGGACCACTGAAGCTTTCTTT.

V and J are TRBV28 and TRBJ2-5, with 8 nucleotides matching TRBD2. V lost 6 bases and J lost 3; bases outside the gene matches: 15. Looked up from germline, CDR1 is MDHEN and CDR2 is SYDVKM. The CDR3 is 17 amino acids. Here the CDR3 DNA reads TGTGCCAGCAGCCCGGTAGCGGGGATGTTTGGTAAAGAGACCCAGTACTTC. Protein sequence: CASSPVAGMFGKETQYF. Drawing the rest from reference TRBV28 and TRBJ2-5, the complete variable domain is DVKVTQSSRYLVKRTGEKVFLECVQDMDHENMFWYRQDPGLGLRLIYFSYDVKMKEKGDIPEGYSVSREKKERFSLILESASTNQTSMYLCASSPVAGMFGKETQYFGPGTRLLVL.

The V gene is TRBV18, the J gene TRBJ1-1; no firm D call. The CDR3 runs 15 residues. V was shortened by 0 bases and J by 0 bases, with 8 bases between the two germline ends. Germline CDR1 is KGHSH and CDR2 is LQKENI. DNA of the CDR3: TGTGCCAGCTCACCACCGCCAGACATGAACACTGAAGCTTTCTTT. This codes for CASSPPPDMNTEAFF.

The chain has TRBV4-3 and TRBJ2-2; possibly TRBD1 for D (5 bases). Trimming stripped 1 base from V and 8 bases from J, with 8 bases between. The CDR3 extends over 13 amino acids. Germline V CDR1 and CDR2: LGHNA, YSLEER. DNA for the CDR3: TGCGCCAGCAGCCAAGCAGGGTGGGGGGAGCTGTTTTTT. Residues: CASSQAGWGELFF.

This clone came up once. The chain links TRBV3-1 (or the pseudogene TRBV3-2) to TRBJ1-2; possibly TRBD1 for D (6 bases). Germline lookup yields CDR1 LGHDT and CDR2 YNNKEL (reference sequence). The CDR3 runs 13 residues. With 4 bases removed from V and 5 bases from J, the gap between germline ends came to 11 bases. CDR3 DNA: TGTGCCAGCAGCCGAAACAGGGAGTATGGCTACACCTTC. This codes for CASSRNREYGYTF.

The V and J genes are TRBV28 and TRBJ1-2; D remains ambiguous. Trimming pared 5 bases from V and 1 base from J, leaving 11 bases between. CDR1 and CDR2 from the germline V gene are MDHEN and SYDVKM. This CDR3 is built from 14 residues. DNA for the CDR3: TGTGCCAGCAGTGTGACGCAGGATAACTATGGCTACACCTTC. Protein sequence: CASSVTQDNYGYTF.

The chain recombines TRBV7-3 with TRBJ2-2; 10 positions match TRBD1. Germline V gives CDR1 SGHTA, CDR2 FQGTGA. The V segment lost 2 bases and the J segment 4 bases; nucleotides outside the gene matches: 4. The CDR3 length is 16 residues. CDR3 region: CASSLFGQGVTGELFF. The DNA for the CDR3 is TGTGCCAGCAGCTTATTTGGACAGGGGGTCACCGGGGAGCTGTTTTTT.

The chain recombines TRBV11-2 with TRBJ1-5; D may be TRBD1 (6 bases). V lost 6 bases and J lost 6, with 24 bases in between. Per germline, CDR1 SGHAT and CDR2 FQNNGV. The CDR3 is made up of 17 amino acids. The CDR3 nucleotides are TGTGCCAGCAGTCGACGCCCACTACAGGGATCGGGTCAGCCCCAGCATTTT. Translated, it gives CASSRRPLQGSGQPQHF.

This clone was detected many times. This chain joins TRBV7-2 and TRBJ1-2; maybe TRBD1 (6 bases). This CDR3 is 17 amino acids long. In germline, CDR1 is SGHTA, CDR2 FQGNSA. Trimming stripped 2 bases from V and 2 bases from J, with 18 bases between. CDR3 sequence: CASSLSTIRTENYGYTF. The CDR3 nucleotides read TGTGCCAGCAGCTTATCTACGATACGGACAGAAAACTATGGCTACACCTTC.

In this sample, this clone turned up a few times. This chain connects TRBV5-1 to TRBJ1-5; D is uncertain. Trimming shortened V by 0 bases and J by 1 base, and 8 bases separated the two germline ends. Per the germline V gene, CDR1 is SGHRS and CDR2 is YFSETQ. The CDR3 is 15 amino acids. The CDR3 sequence: CASSLESGSNQPQHF. DNA of the CDR3: TGCGCCAGCAGCTTGGAGTCGGGAAGCAATCAGCCCCAGCATTTT.

The genes are TRBV4-1 and TRBJ2-1, with 9 bases fitting TRBD2. V lost 1 base and J lost 4; bases outside the gene matches: 11. This CDR3 comprises 18 residues. Germline CDR1 MGHRA, CDR2 YSYEKL. CDR3 in amino acids: CASSQAPGGLARYNEQFF. The CDR3 DNA reads TGCGCCAGCAGCCAAGCCCCGGGCGGACTAGCGAGGTACAATGAGCAGTTCTTC.